These T cell receptor beta chains were read from a single sample in a study of patients and donors after allogeneic stem cell transplantation. One entry per CDR3 protein results from TCRdb running MiXCR on the RT-PCR reads. Of approximately 170,000 distinct CDR3 sequences listed, about 29% are singletons. The sequenced material came from blood, either unsorted or a sorted T cell fraction (not recorded which). The receptors stem from a human donor who was either an allogeneic HSCT recipient or a stem cell or donor lymphocyte infusion donor (not recorded which). It is not recorded whose cells these are; they may come from a transplant donor. Both conserved end residues are part of each CDR3. A D gene is named only where the DNA matches it firmly. Size values are once, few and many counts, or a class for expanded clones, and some rows have none.

d_call | clone_size | j_call | v_call | cdr3_aa | cdr3_nt
TRBD2 | . | TRBJ2-5 | TRBV29-1 | CSVALAVQETQYF | TGCAGCGTTGCACTAGCGGTCCAAGAGACCCAGTACTTC
. | few | TRBJ1-2 | TRBV20-1 | CSARVYGYTF | TGCAGTGCTAGAGTGTATGGCTACACCTTC
TRBD2 | . | TRBJ2-3 | TRBV24-1 | CATSDSLMSGTDTQYF | TGTGCCACCAGTGATTCTCTGATGAGCGGGACGGATACGCAGTATTTT
TRBD2 | few | TRBJ2-3 | TRBV12-3/TRBV12-4 | CASSFTGRAADTQYF | TGTGCCAGCAGTTTTACCGGGAGGGCCGCAGATACGCAGTATTTT
TRBD2 | . | TRBJ2-1 | TRBV7-9 | CASSLRRLAAASSYNEQFF | TGTGCCAGCAGCTTAAGACGCCTAGCGGCCGCCAGCTCCTACAATGAGCAGTTCTTC
. | . | TRBJ2-2 | TRBV11-2 | CASSLEVGELFF | TGTGCCAGCAGCCTAGAGGTTGGGGAGCTGTTTTTT
TRBD2 | . | TRBJ2-2 | TRBV6-5 | CASTPWTSVTGELFF | TGTGCCAGCACGCCGTGGACTAGCGTGACCGGGGAGCTGTTTTTT
TRBD2 | . | TRBJ2-1 | TRBV24-1 | CATSDSSGRFNEQFF | TGTGCCACCAGTGATTCTAGCGGGAGATTCAATGAGCAGTTCTTC
. | many | TRBJ1-2 | TRBV12-3/TRBV12-4 | CASSRGTYGYTF | TGTGCCAGCAGTCGGGGGACCTATGGCTACACCTTC
. | few | TRBJ2-5 | TRBV12-3/TRBV12-4 | CASSLGAEETQYF | TGTGCCAGCAGTTTGGGTGCCGAAGAGACCCAGTACTTC
. | . | TRBJ1-2 | TRBV4-3 | CASSPQGISYGYTF | TGCGCCAGCAGCCCCCAGGGGATTTCCTATGGCTACACCTTC
. | few | TRBJ1-5 | TRBV7-8 | CASSLVRNLMTPLSNQPQHF | TGTGCCAGCAGCTTAGTCCGGAACTTGATGACCCCACTTAGCAATCAGCCCCAGCATTTT
TRBD1 | few | TRBJ2-7 | TRBV12-3/TRBV12-4 | CASSFGQGVHEQYF | TGTGCCAGCAGTTTCGGTCAGGGGGTACACGAGCAGTACTTC
. | . | TRBJ1-5 | TRBV10-3 | CAISENRDQPQHF | TGTGCCATCAGTGAGAACCGTGATCAGCCCCAGCATTTT
. | few | TRBJ2-5 | TRBV30 | CAWALGSRTQYF | TGTGCCTGGGCCCTCGGCTCCAGGACCCAGTACTTC